Described below is a single TCR beta chain sequence and its context. In building TCR beta libraries, iRepertoire HTBI primers were used together with Arm-PCR of CDR3 regions. One entry per CDR3 protein, called by TCRdb with MiXCR from the multiplex PCR reads. Altogether some 440,000 distinct CDR3 sequences are present, less than 25% being singletons, with the ten largest covering roughly 8%. Indicated time point: persistent/refractory GD, antithyroid drugs over 5 years with positive TRAb. Extracted PBMC RNA gave rise to the TCR library. This record belongs to a study of regulatory T cells in long-lasting Graves disease. Germline V gene lookup returns CDR1 MNHNS and CDR2 SASEGT. The CDR3 extends over 13 amino acids. V was clipped by 6 bases and J by 8 bases; unmatched bases: 8.

The chain is built from TRBV6-1 and TRBJ1-2, with TRBD1 identical over 8 bases. This clonotype was sampled from a female donor with Graves disease. The sample here was peripheral blood mononuclear cells (PBMCs), taken when the disease was refractory, from a patient treated with antithyroid drugs. The CDR3: CASSQDRVGGYTF. CDR3 nucleotides: TGTGCCAGCAGCCAGGACAGGGTGGGCGGCTACACCTTC.